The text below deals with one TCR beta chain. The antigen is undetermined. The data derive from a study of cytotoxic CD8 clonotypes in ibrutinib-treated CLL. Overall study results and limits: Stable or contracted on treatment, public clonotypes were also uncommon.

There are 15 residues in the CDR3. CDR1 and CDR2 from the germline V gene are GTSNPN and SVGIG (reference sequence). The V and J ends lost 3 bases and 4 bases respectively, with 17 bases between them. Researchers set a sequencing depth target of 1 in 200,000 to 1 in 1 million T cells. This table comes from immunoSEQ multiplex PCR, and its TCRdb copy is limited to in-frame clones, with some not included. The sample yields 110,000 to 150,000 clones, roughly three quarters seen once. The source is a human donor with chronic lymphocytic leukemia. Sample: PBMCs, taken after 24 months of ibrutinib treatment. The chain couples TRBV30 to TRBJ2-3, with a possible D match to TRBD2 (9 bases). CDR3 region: CAWSQGAGGPDTQYF. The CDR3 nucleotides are TGTGCCTGGAGCCAGGGGGCGGGGGGGCCAGATACGCAGTATTTT. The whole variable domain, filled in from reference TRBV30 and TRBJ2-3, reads SQTIHQWPATLVQPVGSPLSLECTVEGTSNPNLYWYRQAAGRGLQLLFYSVGIGQISSEVPQNLSASRPQDRQFILSSKKLLLSDSGFYLCAWSQGAGGPDTQYFGPGTRLTVL.